This entry is about one T cell receptor (beta chain). The assay was immunoSEQ multiplex PCR, and TCRdb's table has in-frame clones only and misses some. This table holds hundreds of thousands of clones, roughly three quarters found once. The V gene lost 6 bases and the J gene lost 1 base, with 6 bases spanning the gap. The CDR3 covers 12 residues. CDR1 and CDR2 (germline): MNHNS, SASEGT. The record originates from a study of shared clonotypes between healthy human individuals. The chain is built from TRBV6-1 and TRBJ1-1; D unclear. This TCR was sampled from a woman aged 40 to 50 in good health. Some clones in this sample may be carry-over from other donors' samples. Material for sequencing was PBMCs. The DNA of the CDR3 is TGTGCCAGCAGGTGGAGGAACACTGAAGCTTTCTTT. Translated: CASRWRNTEAFF.